This TCR beta chain was captured by sequencing in a study of blood T cells in healthy people across ages. Broader study findings: Possibly, changes in expanded clonotypes were confounded because donor CMV status was unknown. Older age went with lower TCR beta diversity per million T cells, in a roughly linear way.

The donors, aged roughly 6 to 95, were healthy Caucasians from Russia. The length of the CDR3 is 14 residues. V lost 4 bases to trimming and J lost 6 bases, with 13 bases between them. The germline V gene encodes CDR1 ENHRY and CDR2 SYGVKD. Alongside a J-beta primer mix, a sample-barcoded 5' primer served in a second PCR lasting about 7 to 11 cycles. In TCRdb, the 5' RACE reads were re-called with MiXCR into one record per CDR3 protein. This sample has around 800,000 distinct CDR3 sequences, with 40% to 50% found just once. About this clonotype: No antigen is known for it.

Sequencing used blood. The chain combines TRBV10-3 with TRBJ2-1, with no clear D. The sequence was collected from a man between 60 and 75 years old in good health. The CDR3 DNA follows: TGTGCCATCAGTGTGGTTACGCTTGGCAATGAGCAGTTCTTC. This sequence encodes CAISVVTLGNEQFF.